A single sample gave rise to the 25 T cell receptor beta chains below, sequenced in a study of prognosis after radiotherapy for stage I lung cancer (dated by TCRdb to the early 2020s). These reads were obtained on an Illumina HiSeq 3000. Two rounds of multiplex PCR were performed to amplify the TCR beta CDR3 region from genomic DNA. In the first round of PCR, primers specific to each TRBV and TRBJ gene were used, and the primer sequences are filed in Chinese patent CN105087789A. In TCRdb, the public reads were trimmed at Q25 with fastp and aligned with MiXCR, with productive beta chains retained. Each CDR3 protein appears once, grouped with its most common genes and DNA. The table for this sample lists about 31,000 distinct CDR3 sequences; approximately 30% of them were counted only once. More than 30% of the sample is in the top ten clones. Specimen: PBMCs, collected before or after stereotactic body radiation therapy (not recorded which). These receptors were taken from a donor aged 50 or older with non-small cell lung cancer.

This clonotype occurred many times. The rearrangement links TRBV6-1 to TRBJ1-1, with D uncertain. The germline CDR1 and CDR2 sequences are MNHNS and SASEGT. The CDR3 is 14 residues long. V was clipped by 6 bases and J by 0 bases, with 11 bases between them. The CDR3 DNA follows: TGTGCCAGCAGCTTCCATAACATGAACACTGAAGCTTTCTTT. This gives the protein CASSFHNMNTEAFF.

This chain joins TRBV30 and TRBJ2-1; no definite D call. The CDR3 contains 12 residues. Germline CDR1 and CDR2: GTSNPN and SVGIG (reference sequence). V was pared by 1 base and J by 9 bases, with 10 bases between. CDR3 loop: CAWSDILTEQFF. CDR3 coding DNA: TGTGCCTGGAGTGATATCCTTACTGAGCAGTTCTTC.

The V call is TRBV5-1, the J call TRBJ2-3; D tentatively reads TRBD1 or TRBD2 (5 bases each). CDR3 size: 16 residues. Trimming cost V 4 bases and J 3 bases, with 18 bases left between them. The germline V gene has CDR1 SGHRS and CDR2 YFSETQ. The CDR3 reads CASSPGNLGPTDTQYF. The CDR3 nucleotides read TGCGCCAGCAGCCCGGGGAATCTGGGGCCTACAGATACGCAGTATTTT.

The sample holds many counts of this clonotype. This chain uses TRBV6-1 with TRBJ2-1, with D tentatively TRBD1 (6 bases). The CDR3 has 19 residues. CDR1 and CDR2 from the germline V gene are MNHNS and SASEGT. Deletions cut 6 bases from V and 0 bases from J, with 24 bases between. The CDR3 sequence: CASRKRPGDETPSYNEQFF. The CDR3, as DNA: TGTGCCAGCAGAAAAAGGCCAGGGGATGAGACCCCCTCCTACAATGAGCAGTTCTTC.

This clonotype was counted ten times or more. The chain recombines TRBV30 with TRBJ1-3, with D perhaps matching TRBD1 (6 bases). The CDR3 has 16 amino acids. Trimming removed 0 bases from V and 0 bases from J, with 12 bases in between. Germline V gene sequence: CDR1 GTSNPN, CDR2 SVGIG (reference sequence). The CDR3 bases are TGTGCCTGGAGTGTACTAGGGGGGGCCTCTGGAAACACCATATATTTT. Its translation is CAWSVLGGASGNTIYF.

This clonotype was counted many times. The chain is built from TRBV7-6 and TRBJ1-1, with D hard to call. Trimming left V 6 bases short and J 1 base short, with 9 bases between. CDR1 is SGHVS, CDR2 FNYEAQ, per germline. The length of the CDR3 is 13 residues. CDR3 sequence reads: CASRMQENTEAFF. CDR3 nucleotide sequence: TGTGCCAGCAGGATGCAAGAGAACACTGAAGCTTTCTTT.

This clonotype was picked up many times. The rearrangement links TRBV7-9 to TRBJ2-5, with D possibly TRBD1 on 6 matching bases. The CDR3 contains 15 residues. Between the trimmed V and J ends, which lost 5 bases and 1 base, there was a span of 14 bases. The germline gives CDR1 SEHNR, CDR2 FQNEAQ (reference sequence). CDR3 region: CASSLGYRAQETQYF. The CDR3 DNA reads TGTGCCAGCAGCCTAGGGTACAGGGCCCAAGAGACCCAGTACTTC.

As regards this clonotype: This probably arose from a read error, given a far larger clone one base away. The gene calls are TRBV6-4 and TRBJ2-2; possible D gene TRBD1, 7 bases. Germline V gene lookup returns CDR1 MRHNA and CDR2 SNTAGT. The CDR3 has 15 residues. Trimming removed 5 bases at V and 7 bases at J, with 17 bases between. CDR3: CASSWRGRRNGELFF. The CDR3 bases are TGTGCCAGCAGTTGGAGGGGGCGCAGGAACGGGGAGCTGTTTTTT.

Turning to this clonotype: This could be a read error, since a much larger clone is one nucleotide away. V and J are TRBV20-1 and TRBJ2-1; a possible D gene is TRBD2 (6 bases). This CDR3 region has 15 residues. With 6 bases removed from V and 2 bases from J, the gap between germline ends came to 17 bases. Germline CDR1 is DFQATT and CDR2 is SNEGSKA (reference sequence). Here the CDR3 DNA reads TGCAGTGCAGCAGTGGATGCTAGCGCCTACAATGAGCAGTTCTTC. Translating gives CSAAVDASAYNEQFF.

This clonotype was seen many times. The chain has TRBV6-2 or TRBV6-3 and TRBJ1-2; D not certain. Trimming left V 6 bases short and J 7 bases short, with 15 bases between. This CDR3 comprises 13 residues. The germline gives CDR1 MNHEY, CDR2 SVGEGT. For the CDR3, the DNA is TGTGCCAGCAGGTCAATGATGCTCGGTGGCTACACCTTC. This translates into CASRSMMLGGYTF.

Of note for this clonotype: At one end, the junction sequence differs from germline, possibly due to a read error. The V call is TRBV19, the J call TRBJ2-7; either TRBD1 or TRBD2 may supply D (6 bases each). This CDR3 contains 16 residues. Germline CDR1 LNHDA, CDR2 SQIVND (reference sequence). CDR3 region: CASTHAAAGEANEQCF. In DNA, the CDR3 is TGTGCCAGTACCCATGCGGCGGCAGGGGAGGCTAACGAGCAGTGCTTC.

As concerns this clonotype: A much more abundant neighbour one base away suggests this may be a read error. The V and J genes are TRBV7-9 and TRBJ1-1; tentative D call: TRBD1 (5 bases). The CDR3 contains 13 residues. Germline lookup yields CDR1 SEHNR and CDR2 FQNEAQ (reference sequence). This chain's CDR3 is CVSSLGTNTEAFF. The CDR3 nucleotides are TGTGTCAGCAGCTTAGGGACGAACACTGAAGCTTTCTTT.

The J gene is TRBJ2-3, the V gene TRBV19; tentative D call: TRBD1 (6 bases). Trimming took 4 bases from V and 5 from J, leaving 16 bases between them. This CDR3 has 15 residues. CDR1 LNHDA and CDR2 SQIVND come from the germline V gene (reference sequence). This CDR3 is CASSTSGTRGDTQYF. DNA for the CDR3: TGTGCCAGTAGTACCTCCGGGACCAGGGGAGATACGCAGTATTTT.

This clonotype has at least ten counts. The V and J genes are TRBV19 and TRBJ1-2; D not resolved. This CDR3 has 13 amino acids. Germline V gene data show CDR1 as LNHDA and CDR2 as SQIVND (reference sequence). The V end was cut by 3 bases, the J end by 6 bases, with 11 bases between. The CDR3 coding sequence is TGTGCCAGTAGTATTTTTAATAGGGATGGCTACACCTTC. Its translation is CASSIFNRDGYTF.

In the case of this clonotype: Without the conserved terminal phenylalanine or tryptophan, this CDR3 likely stems from a read error. The limits of the CDR3 on the DNA are not certain, so only TCRdb's listed CDR3 is given. The genes are TRBV15 and TRBJ2-7; the D call of TRBD1 is as the table states it, not checked on the DNA. Per germline, CDR1 LNHNV and CDR2 YYDKDF (reference sequence). Termini included, the CDR3 measures 14 amino acids. This CDR3 is CATSGLFPYYEKYL.

Note on this clonotype: A far larger clone is just one base off, so this is likely a read error. The chain joins TRBV6-5 to TRBJ1-1; 10 nucleotides agree with TRBD1. Germline V gene sequence: CDR1 MNHEY, CDR2 SVGAGI. Trimming cost V 2 bases and J 4 bases; bases outside gene matches: 10. The CDR3 has 17 residues. The CDR3 DNA sequence: TGTGCCAGCAGTTACCCTCCGGCGACAGGGGGCATCACTGAAGCTTTCTTT. Amino acids: CASSYPPATGGITEAFF.

This clonotype was observed a handful of times. A much larger clone differs from this one at a single base, so this may be a read error. V is TRBV14 and J is TRBJ1-4; D is perhaps TRBD1 (6 bases). CDR1 and CDR2 from the germline V gene are SGHDN and FVKESK. With 0 bases removed from V and 3 bases from J, the gap between germline ends came to 8 bases. The CDR3 spans 15 residues. The CDR3 here is CASSQERTANEKLFF. The DNA for the CDR3 is TGTGCCAGCAGCCAAGAGAGGACAGCTAATGAAAAACTGTTTTTT.

This clonotype came up many times. The rearrangement links TRBV12-3 or TRBV12-4 to TRBJ2-1, with 9 positions matching TRBD2. J was trimmed by 3 bases and V by 8 bases; bases with no gene match: 5. The CDR3 consists of 14 residues. CDR3 DNA: TGTGCCAGCCGAATTAGCGGGAGCTACAATGAGCAGTTCTTC. It is translated as CASRISGSYNEQFF.

This clonotype has at least ten counts. J is TRBJ1-2 and V is TRBV29-1; D is unresolved. CDR3 length equals 12 residues. The V and J ends lost 0 bases and 8 bases respectively, with 10 bases between them. Germline V CDR1 and CDR2: SQVTM, ANQGSEA. CDR3 coding DNA: TGCAGCGTTGAAGATCGACCCCTCGGCTACACCTTC. Its translation is CSVEDRPLGYTF. Full variable domain (remainder filled in from reference TRBV29-1 and TRBJ1-2): SAVISQKPSRDICQRGTSLTIQCQVDSQVTMMFWYRQQPGQSLTLIATANQGSEATYESGFVIDKFPISRPNLTFSTLTVSNMSPEDSSIYLCSVEDRPLGYTFGSGTRLTVV.

This clonotype was recorded at least ten times. As the CDR3 is not closed by the conserved phenylalanine or tryptophan, this likely results from a read error. The DNA is omitted, as the CDR3 cannot be located on it reliably, and the CDR3 follows TCRdb's listing. The chain recombines TRBV3-1 with TRBJ2-5. The germline CDR1 and CDR2 sequences are LGHDT and YNNKEL (reference sequence). The CDR3 extends over 9 residues, inclusive of both ends. This CDR3 is CASSQVKDY.

The sample holds many counts of this clonotype. A far larger clone is off by one base, so a read error is likely. The V call is TRBV5-1, the J call TRBJ2-7; maybe TRBD1 (5 bases). This CDR3 is 16 amino acids long. The germline gives CDR1 SGHRS, CDR2 YFSETQ. V was shortened by 0 bases and J by 7 bases, with 20 bases between the two germline ends. The CDR3 here is CASSLEQVTRSNEQYF. CDR3 nucleotides: TGCGCCAGCAGCTTGGAACAGGTCACCCGGAGCAATGAGCAGTACTTC.

Points on this clonotype: A far larger clone is one nucleotide away, so this likely arose from a read error. The chain is built from TRBV6-9 and TRBJ2-3, with 8 positions matching TRBD1. V lost 4 bases to trimming and J lost 4 bases; unmatched junction nucleotides: 1. In germline, CDR1 is MNHGY, CDR2 SVAAGI. The CDR3 is made up of 13 amino acids. The CDR3 DNA sequence: TGTGCCAGCAGTTGGACAGGGTCAGATACGCAGTATTTT. This sequence encodes CASSWTGSDTQYF.

As to this clonotype: Since a far larger clone is one base different, this is likely a read error. CDR3 nucleotides: TGTGCCAGCAATGAATACGGTAGACCTGACTACGAGCAGTACTTC. The encoded protein is CASNEYGRPDYEQYF. The rearrangement uses TRBV6-8 and TRBJ2-7; D unclear. Germline loops: CDR1 MNHGY, CDR2 SAAAGT. V was pared by 7 bases and J by 3 bases, with 19 bases between. The CDR3 covers 15 residues.

This clonotype showed up many times. This sequence joins TRBV4-2 and TRBJ2-2; no reliable D call. The germline CDR1 and CDR2 sequences are LGHNA and YNFKEQ. Deletions cut 4 bases from V and 6 bases from J, with 15 bases between. The CDR3 loop spans 15 amino acids. The CDR3 DNA sequence: TGTGCCAGCAGCCTCGCAAAGTCGGCTTCCGGGGAGCTGTTTTTT. The encoded protein is CASSLAKSASGELFF.

This clonotype has ten or more counts. A read error may explain this, as a much larger clone is one base away. The J gene is TRBJ2-7, the V gene TRBV6-1, with 7 bases aligning to TRBD2. In germline, CDR1 is MNHNS, CDR2 SASEGT. Losses at the gene ends were 4 bases for V and 4 bases for J; bases not matched to a gene: 13. The CDR3 is 16 amino acids. CDR3 coding DNA: TGTGCCAGCAGTGGGGGGGGAGGACCCCATGGGTACGAGCAGTACTTC. Amino acid sequence: CASSGGGGPHGYEQYF.